These T cell receptor beta chains were read from a single sample in a study of blood T cell repertoires in COVID-19. The table came from immunoSEQ multiplex PCR; TCRdb's copy has only in-frame clones and leaves some out. The sample yields around 64,000 clones, more than 80% seen once. The sample taken for sequencing was peripheral blood. These receptor sequences come from a man aged 25-45 years with acute or convalescent COVID-19. The CDR3 runs from the conserved cysteine through the conserved F or W. The order of the fields is CDR3 DNA, CDR3 protein, clone size, V gene, D gene, J gene, CDR3 length. A D gene is named only where the DNA matches it firmly. Some rows mark clone size as missing; the rest say once, few, many or name a class of expanded clone.

DNA: TGTGCCAGCAGTTCAGGGCATGGCTACACCTTC
CDR3: CASSSGHGYTF
size: NA
V: TRBV6-5
D: NA
J: TRBJ1-2
length: 11

DNA: TGTGCCAGTTATGGGGGAGGGTATGGGGCCAACGTCCTGACTTTC
CDR3: CASYGGGYGANVLTF
size: once
V: TRBV5-6
D: TRBD2
J: TRBJ2-6
length: 15

DNA: TGCAGTGCTAGAGAGTCCGGAGGAGCTTTCTTT
CDR3: CSARESGGAFF
size: NA
V: TRBV20-1
D: NA
J: TRBJ1-1
length: 11

DNA: TGTGCCAGTAGTCCTAATACAGGGACAGAGACCCAGTACTTC
CDR3: CASSPNTGTETQYF
size: NA
V: TRBV19
D: NA
J: TRBJ2-5
length: 14

DNA: TGTGCCATCAGTGAGTCCGGGACAGGGGGCGGGTTGGATTCACCCCTCCACTTT
CDR3: CAISESGTGGGLDSPLHF
size: NA
V: TRBV10-3
D: TRBD1
J: TRBJ1-6
length: 18

DNA: TGTGCCAGCAGCAAACCCGACCGAAGACTCTATGGCTACACCTTC
CDR3: CASSKPDRRLYGYTF
size: NA
V: TRBV7-2
D: NA
J: TRBJ1-2
length: 15

DNA: TGTGCCAGCAGTTACGGGGGGATTGAGGACACCGGGGAGCTGTTTTTT
CDR3: CASSYGGIEDTGELFF
size: NA
V: TRBV28
D: TRBD2
J: TRBJ2-2
length: 16

DNA: TGTGCCAGTAGCCCTGACAGGGTGGGAGGCTACACCTTC
CDR3: CASSPDRVGGYTF
size: NA
V: TRBV19
D: TRBD1
J: TRBJ1-2
length: 13

DNA: TGTGCCAGCGGAGGGAAGGGGGAGACCCAGTACTTC
CDR3: CASGGKGETQYF
size: NA
V: TRBV7-2
D: NA
J: TRBJ2-5
length: 12

DNA: TGTGCCAGCAGCCCAGACAGGGGTGGGTATGGCTACACCTTC
CDR3: CASSPDRGGYGYTF
size: NA
V: TRBV5-6
D: TRBD1
J: TRBJ1-2
length: 14

DNA: TGTGCCAGCACCCAAAGGGGGCTGCAGCCCCAGCATTTT
CDR3: CASTQRGLQPQHF
size: NA
V: TRBV6-6
D: TRBD1
J: TRBJ1-5
length: 13

DNA: TGTGCCAGCTCCCAGGGACAGGTCTACGAGCAGTACTTC
CDR3: CASSQGQVYEQYF
size: few
V: TRBV18
D: TRBD1
J: TRBJ2-7
length: 13

DNA: TGTGCCAGCAGCCCGACAGGGTTTACGAGCAATCAGCCCCAGCATTTT
CDR3: CASSPTGFTSNQPQHF
size: once
V: TRBV5-5
D: TRBD1
J: TRBJ1-5
length: 16

DNA: TGTGCCACCAGTGATTCTTCCGTACAGGGAGTGCAGGGCTACACCTTC
CDR3: CATSDSSVQGVQGYTF
size: NA
V: TRBV24-1
D: NA
J: TRBJ1-2
length: 16

DNA: TGTGCCAGCAGTTTCAACAGCGGGGAGAGGCTGTTTTTT
CDR3: CASSFNSGERLFF
size: NA
V: TRBV12-3/TRBV12-4
D: TRBD2
J: TRBJ2-2
length: 13

DNA: TGTGCCAGCAGTTACTCTCAAGCGGGAGGATTCAATGAGCAGTTCTTC
CDR3: CASSYSQAGGFNEQFF
size: NA
V: TRBV6-5
D: TRBD2
J: TRBJ2-1
length: 16

DNA: TGTGCCAGCAGTCCTGAGGGTCCCTTTGAGACCCAGTACTTC
CDR3: CASSPEGPFETQYF
size: once
V: TRBV2
D: NA
J: TRBJ2-5
length: 14

DNA: TGTGCCAGCAGCTCCCGGAACTATGGCTACACCTTC
CDR3: CASSSRNYGYTF
size: NA
V: TRBV7-8
D: NA
J: TRBJ1-2
length: 12

DNA: TGTGCCAGCACCCCCACGGGGGGGAGCACAGATACGCAGTATTTT
CDR3: CASTPTGGSTDTQYF
size: NA
V: TRBV11-2
D: TRBD2
J: TRBJ2-3
length: 15

DNA: TGTGCCAGCTCACCAGACGGACAGGGGGTCCTCTATGGCTACACCTTC
CDR3: CASSPDGQGVLYGYTF
size: NA
V: TRBV18
D: TRBD1
J: TRBJ1-2
length: 16

DNA: TGTGCCAGCAGCCTCAGGGACTTGAACACTGAAGCTTTCTTT
CDR3: CASSLRDLNTEAFF
size: NA
V: TRBV3-1/TRBV3-2
D: NA
J: TRBJ1-1
length: 14

DNA: TGCGCCAGCAGCCCGGCTGGTAGACAGGGCCCAAATGAAAAACTGTTTTTT
CDR3: CASSPAGRQGPNEKLFF
size: NA
V: TRBV5-1
D: TRBD1
J: TRBJ1-4
length: 17

DNA: TGTGCCAGCAGCCCCGGGGGGGTGATTGATTCACCCCTCCACTTT
CDR3: CASSPGGVIDSPLHF
size: NA
V: TRBV7-9
D: NA
J: TRBJ1-6
length: 15